One sample yielded the 25 T cell receptor beta chains listed below, sequenced in a study of beta chain features in type 1 diabetes (dated by TCRdb to 2016 to 2019). Library construction relied on the immunoSEQ multiplex PCR assay. The High Capacity cDNA Reverse Transcription Kit was used to reverse transcribe all of the isolated RNA, meaning that expressed TCRB transcripts were what got sequenced. Here the immuneACCESS table is served through TCRdb, limited to in-frame sequences with V and J called. Missing clones are a known gap in these copies; in checked studies unresolved V genes cover under half, and the rest lacks a known reason. The sample data list fewer than 500,000 clones, and approximately 13% of these were observed just once. The ten largest clones take up roughly 0.036% of the sample. The material sequenced was naive CD4+ T cells from blood. The cell subset or site tag for this specimen amounts to: true naive CD4+ T cells. All receptors derive from a man under 40 in good health.

The chain combines TRBV5-6 with TRBJ1-5; TRBD1 agrees at 7 bases. The CDR3 extends over 15 amino acids. V lost 4 bases to trimming and J lost 3 bases; unmatched junction nucleotides: 7. CDR1 and CDR2 from the germline V gene are SGHDT and YYEEEE. The CDR3 region has the DNA TGTGCCAGCAGCCGGGGAGGGGGCACCAATCAGCCCCAGCATTTT. Its translation: CASSRGGGTNQPQHF. Complete variable domain (other parts from reference TRBV5-6 and TRBJ1-5): DAGVTQSPTHLIKTRGQQVTLRCSPKSGHDTVSWYQQALGQGPQFIFQYYEEEERQRGNFPDRFSGHQFPNYSSELNVNALLLGDSALYLCASSRGGGTNQPQHFGDGTRLSIL.

The rearrangement links TRBV19 to TRBJ2-5; 9 bases match TRBD1. V gave up 5 bases and J gave up 5 bases; unmatched junction bases: 9. The CDR3 has 15 amino acids. Per germline, CDR1 LNHDA and CDR2 SQIVND (reference sequence). CDR3: CASSLPGQGMETQYF. CDR3 sequence (DNA): TGTGCCAGTAGTCTGCCCGGACAGGGGATGGAGACCCAGTACTTC.

In this sample, this clone turned up a few times. The chain employs TRBV11-2 and TRBJ2-1; weak D call: TRBD2 (6 bases). Trimming took 5 bases from V and 8 from J, leaving 10 bases between them. The CDR3 contains 12 residues. Germline V gene lookup returns CDR1 SGHAT and CDR2 FQNNGV. CDR3 DNA sequence: TGTGCCAGCAGCGGGAGGAACTATGAGCAGTTCTTC. Protein: CASSGRNYEQFF.

This chain joins TRBV29-1 and TRBJ2-2, with a weak D call TRBD1 (5 bases). This CDR3 is 14 amino acids long. V lost 6 bases, J lost 4 bases, and 15 bases lay in between. Germline V lookup: CDR1 SQVTM, CDR2 ANQGSEA. The CDR3 bases are TGCAGCGTCAAATCAGGGTCGGGCACCGGGGAGCTGTTTTTT. Its translation: CSVKSGSGTGELFF.

This chain joins TRBV1 and TRBJ1-5. TRBV1 is a documented pseudogene. This CDR3 spans 12 amino acids. The CDR3 coding sequence is TGCACCAGCAGCCCCCCGGGTCAGCCCCAGCATTTT. It encodes CTSSPPGQPQHF.

The J gene is TRBJ2-3, the V gene TRBV5-1; weak D call: TRBD1 (6 bases). The germline V gene encodes CDR1 SGHRS and CDR2 YFSETQ. With 0 bases removed from V and 6 bases from J, the gap between germline ends came to 8 bases. CDR3 length: 13 amino acids. The CDR3 nucleotides are TGCGCCAGCAGCTTGGAGCAGGGGGATACGCAGTATTTT. Protein product: CASSLEQGDTQYF.

The chain joins TRBV7-9 to TRBJ2-4; D may be TRBD2 (5 bases). CDR1 and CDR2 (germline): SEHNR, FQNEAQ (reference sequence). The CDR3 runs 16 residues. V lost 4 bases to trimming and J lost 4 bases, with 17 bases between them. The CDR3 DNA sequence: TGTGCCAGCAGCTCGCCGATGGGGAGAGGGAAAAACATTCAGTACTTC. Translated, it gives CASSSPMGRGKNIQYF.

This clone has more than one count but fewer than ten. The CDR3 sequence is CATLRGLGSTDTQYF. The CDR3 region has the DNA TGTGCCACCCTCCGAGGGCTCGGAAGCACAGATACGCAGTATTTT. The chain employs TRBV10-3 and TRBJ2-3, with D possibly being TRBD2 (5 bases). This CDR3 has 15 residues. Deletions cut 10 bases from V and 0 bases from J, with 17 bases between. Germline V gene data show CDR1 as ENHRY and CDR2 as SYGVKD.

There are a few counts of this clone. CDR3 residues: CSVDVGRLGGHQETQYF. CDR3 DNA sequence: TGCAGCGTTGATGTGGGTAGATTGGGGGGGCACCAAGAGACCCAGTACTTC. This chain connects TRBV29-1 to TRBJ2-5; D is perhaps TRBD2 (7 bases). In germline, CDR1 is SQVTM, CDR2 ANQGSEA. V was cut by 3 bases and J by 0 bases, with 20 bases left in between. CDR3 length equals 17 residues.

The J gene is TRBJ1-4, the V gene TRBV20-1, with D hard to call. This CDR3 has 11 residues. Germline V gene sequence: CDR1 DFQATT, CDR2 SNEGSKA (reference sequence). V lost 0 bases to trimming and J lost 7 bases, with 3 bases between them. CDR3 loop: CSARDSEKLFF. The CDR3 nucleotides read TGCAGTGCTAGAGATTCTGAAAAACTGTTTTTT.

The V and J genes are TRBV6-5 and TRBJ1-4, with D possibly matching TRBD1 (6 bases). Per the germline V gene, CDR1 is MNHEY and CDR2 is SVGAGI. V shed 2 bases and J shed 7 bases, with 8 bases lying between them. This CDR3 is built from 13 residues. The CDR3 DNA sequence: TGTGCCAGCAGTTACACAGGGAGTGAAAAACTGTTTTTT. Protein sequence: CASSYTGSEKLFF.

V usage is TRBV27 and J usage is TRBJ2-7, with D unclear. The V gene's germline CDR1 is MNHEY and CDR2 SMNVEV (reference sequence). The CDR3 loop spans 11 amino acids. V lost 7 bases and J 3 bases, leaving 7 bases between the germline ends. CDR3 DNA sequence: TGTGCCAGCATTAAAGGCTACGAGCAGTACTTC. Translation: CASIKGYEQYF.

The chain uses TRBV7-2 and TRBJ2-5; no clear D. The germline gives CDR1 SGHTA, CDR2 FQGNSA. The CDR3 has 13 amino acids. The V and J ends lost 4 bases and 4 bases respectively, with 10 bases between them. CDR3 in DNA: TGTGCCAGCAGCTGGGCGCCACGAGAGACCCAGTACTTC. Translating gives CASSWAPRETQYF.

This chain connects TRBV6-6 to TRBJ2-6; possibly TRBD1 or TRBD2 for D (5 bases each). Germline V gives CDR1 MNHNY, CDR2 SVGAGI (reference sequence). The CDR3 runs 16 residues. Trimming took off 5 bases at V and 0 bases at J, with 11 bases between the two ends. The CDR3 sequence: CASSTGRLSGANVLTF. DNA of the CDR3: TGTGCCAGCAGTACGGGACGCCTCTCTGGGGCCAACGTCCTGACTTTC.

This clone was observed a handful of times. The chain joins TRBV7-9 to TRBJ2-3; perhaps TRBD2 as D (5 bases). The CDR3 covers 14 residues. The germline gives CDR1 SEHNR, CDR2 FQNEAQ (reference sequence). Trimming pared 11 bases from V and 0 bases from J, leaving 15 bases between. The CDR3 region is CAGILGPSTDTQYF. CDR3 DNA sequence: TGTGCCGGAATACTAGGGCCTAGCACAGATACGCAGTATTTT. Together with reference TRBV7-9 and TRBJ2-3, the CDR3 gives the full variable domain: DTGVSQNPRHKITKRGQNVTFRCDPISEHNRLYWYRQTLGQGPEFLTYFQNEAQLEKSRLLSDRFSAERPKGSFSTLEIQRTEQGDSAMYLCAGILGPSTDTQYFGPGTRLTVL.

This clone was detected once. This chain connects TRBV12-5 to TRBJ2-5; D may be TRBD2 (7 bases). There are 15 residues in the CDR3. The germline CDR1 and CDR2 sequences are LGHNT and FRNRAP. Trimming took 6 bases from V and 1 from J, leaving 15 bases between them. This chain's CDR3 is CASGGGPVVQETQYF. CDR3 bases: TGTGCTAGTGGCGGGGGGCCGGTCGTCCAAGAGACCCAGTACTTC.

The chain employs TRBV6-5 and TRBJ2-5; 7 bases agree with TRBD1. The junction had 5 bases not matched to a gene; V was cut back by 6 bases and J by 4 bases. The CDR3 has 13 amino acids. Germline assignment: CDR1 MNHEY and CDR2 SVGAGI. The CDR3: CASRDRVGETQYF. The CDR3 bases are TGTGCCAGCAGAGACAGGGTCGGAGAGACCCAGTACTTC.

A few counts support this clone. This chain connects TRBV6-1 to TRBJ2-3, with TRBD1 as a possible D gene (5 bases). V was pared by 7 bases and J by 6 bases, with 8 bases between. CDR1 is MNHNS and CDR2 is SASEGT in the germline V gene. The CDR3 spans 11 residues. CDR3 bases: TGTGCCAGCATCAGGGTTGATACGCAGTATTTT. Its protein product is CASIRVDTQYF.

The chain links TRBV9 to TRBJ2-1, with a possible D match to TRBD2 (5 bases). This CDR3 has 14 amino acids. V lost 4 bases, J lost 2 bases, and 10 bases lay in between. Germline V gene data show CDR1 as SGDLS and CDR2 as YYNGEE. CDR3 in amino acids: CASSKLDPYNEQFF. CDR3 sequence (DNA): TGTGCCAGCAGCAAACTAGACCCCTACAATGAGCAGTTCTTC. Filled out from reference TRBV9 and TRBJ2-1, the complete variable domain reads DSGVTQTPKHLITATGQRVTLRCSPRSGDLSVYWYQQSLDQGLQFLIQYYNGEERAKGNILERFSAQQFPDLHSELNLSSLELGDSALYFCASSKLDPYNEQFFGPGTRLTVL.

V and J are TRBV30 and TRBJ2-6, with 9 bases fitting TRBD1. The CDR3 consists of 17 residues. The germline V gene has CDR1 GTSNPN and CDR2 SVGIG (reference sequence). Trimming took 8 bases from V and 4 from J; bases not matched to a gene: 15. The CDR3, as DNA: TGTGCCCCCCGAGCTCGACAGGGGGATGAGGGGGCCAACGTCCTGACTTTC. This encodes CAPRARQGDEGANVLTF. The variable domain in full, completed from reference TRBV30 and TRBJ2-6, reads SQTIHQWPATLVQPVGSPLSLECTVEGTSNPNLYWYRQAAGRGLQLLFYSVGIGQISSEVPQNLSASRPQDRQFILSSKKLLLSDSGFYLCAPRARQGDEGANVLTFGAGSRLTVL.

CDR3 protein: CASSLGFGGTRIYYEQYV. CDR3 coding DNA: TGTGCCAGCAGCTTAGGGTTCGGAGGGACTAGAATTTACTACGAGCAGTACGTC. The rearrangement links TRBV7-2 to TRBJ2-7, with 8 positions matching TRBD2. Germline V gene sequence: CDR1 SGHTA, CDR2 FQGNSA. Germline trimming cut 1 base from V and 3 bases from J; bases unmatched to any gene: 14. CDR3 length: 18 amino acids.

The sample holds a few counts of this clone. The chain employs TRBV9 and TRBJ2-1; D uncertain. Germline CDR1 and CDR2: SGDLS and YYNGEE. The V and J ends lost 3 bases and 4 bases respectively, with 11 bases between them. The CDR3 loop spans 14 amino acids. Written as DNA, the CDR3 is TGTGCCAGCAGCGCTGGAATGGATTACAATGAGCAGTTCTTC. Its protein is CASSAGMDYNEQFF.

V is TRBV4-2 and J is TRBJ1-1; D is undetermined. Germline CDR1 LGHNA, CDR2 YNFKEQ. The CDR3 covers 14 residues. Trimming removed 0 bases from V and 4 bases from J, with 9 bases in between. The CDR3, as DNA: TGTGCCAGCAGCCAAGACTTGGAGACCACTGAAGCTTTCTTT. Translating gives CASSQDLETTEAFF.

The chain joins TRBV7-8 to TRBJ1-2; D is unresolved. CDR3 size: 14 residues. In germline, CDR1 is SGHVS, CDR2 FQNEAQ. The ends were cut back, 1 base at V and 2 bases at J, with 8 bases in the middle. CDR3 sequence (DNA): TGTGCCAGCAGCTTAGGGGCCGAAAACTATGGCTACACCTTC. Translated: CASSLGAENYGYTF. The whole variable domain, filled in from reference TRBV7-8 and TRBJ1-2, reads GAGVSQSPRYKVAKRGQDVALRCDPISGHVSLFWYQQALGQGPEFLTYFQNEAQLDKSGLPSDRFFAERPEGSVSTLKIQRTQQEDSAVYLCASSLGAENYGYTFGSGTRLTVV.

The V call is TRBV6-1, the J call TRBJ1-2, with D unresolved. This CDR3 has 13 amino acids. Trimming removed 10 bases at V and 2 bases at J, with 14 bases between. Germline V gene data show CDR1 as MNHNS and CDR2 as SASEGT. The CDR3 region has the DNA TGTGCCACGACACCGGTCTGGAACTATGGCTACACCTTC. It translates to CATTPVWNYGYTF.